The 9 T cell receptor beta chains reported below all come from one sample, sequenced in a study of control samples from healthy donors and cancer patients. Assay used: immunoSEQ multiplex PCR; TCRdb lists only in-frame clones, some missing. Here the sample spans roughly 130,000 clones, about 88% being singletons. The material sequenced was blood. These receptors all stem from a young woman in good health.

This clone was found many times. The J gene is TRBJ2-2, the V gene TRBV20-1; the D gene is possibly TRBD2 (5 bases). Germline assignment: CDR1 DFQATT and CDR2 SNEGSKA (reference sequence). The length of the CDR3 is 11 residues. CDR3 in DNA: TGCAGCGCCGAGGGTCCCGGGGAGCTGTTTTTT. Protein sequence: CSAEGPGELFF.

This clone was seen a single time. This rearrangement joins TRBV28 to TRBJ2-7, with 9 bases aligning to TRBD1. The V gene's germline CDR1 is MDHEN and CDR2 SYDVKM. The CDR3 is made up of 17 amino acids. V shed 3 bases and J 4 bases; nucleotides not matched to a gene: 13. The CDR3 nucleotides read TGTGCCAGCAGTTTGGGACCCTCCGGGACAGGGAAATACGAGCAGTACTTC. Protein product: CASSLGPSGTGKYEQYF.

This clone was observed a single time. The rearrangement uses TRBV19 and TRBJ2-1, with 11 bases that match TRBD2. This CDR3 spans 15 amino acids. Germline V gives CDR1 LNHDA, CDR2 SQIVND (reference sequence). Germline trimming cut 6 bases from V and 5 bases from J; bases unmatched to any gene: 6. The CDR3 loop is CASSSGTSGHNEQFF. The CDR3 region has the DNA TGTGCCAGTAGCTCCGGGACTAGCGGCCACAATGAGCAGTTCTTC.

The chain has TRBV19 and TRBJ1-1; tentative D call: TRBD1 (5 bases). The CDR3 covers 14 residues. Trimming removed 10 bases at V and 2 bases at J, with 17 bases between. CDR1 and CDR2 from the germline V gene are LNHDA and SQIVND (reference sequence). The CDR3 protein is CATRGFAGNTEAFF. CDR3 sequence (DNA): TGTGCCACTAGGGGCTTTGCGGGAAACACTGAAGCTTTCTTT.

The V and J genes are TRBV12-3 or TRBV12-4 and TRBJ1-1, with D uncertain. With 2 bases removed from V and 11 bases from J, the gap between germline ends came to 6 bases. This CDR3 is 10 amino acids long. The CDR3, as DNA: TGTGCCAGCAGTTTAAAAGAGGCTTTCTTT. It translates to CASSLKEAFF.

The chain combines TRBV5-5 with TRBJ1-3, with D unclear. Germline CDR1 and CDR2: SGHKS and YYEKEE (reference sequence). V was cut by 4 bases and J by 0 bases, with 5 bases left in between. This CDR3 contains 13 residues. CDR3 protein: CASSLSSGNTIYF. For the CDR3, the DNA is TGTGCCAGCAGCCTGAGCTCTGGAAACACCATATATTTT.

The CDR3 DNA follows: TGTGCCAGCAGCTTAGGTGGGGGCCGGGCAGGACCCTATGGCTACACCTTC. Protein product: CASSLGGGRAGPYGYTF. The chain uses TRBV7-9 and TRBJ1-2; tentatively, D is TRBD1 (6 bases). Germline V gene sequence: CDR1 SEHNR, CDR2 FQNEAQ (reference sequence). Trimming shortened V by 1 base and J by 4 bases, and 19 bases separated the two germline ends. The CDR3 loop spans 17 amino acids.

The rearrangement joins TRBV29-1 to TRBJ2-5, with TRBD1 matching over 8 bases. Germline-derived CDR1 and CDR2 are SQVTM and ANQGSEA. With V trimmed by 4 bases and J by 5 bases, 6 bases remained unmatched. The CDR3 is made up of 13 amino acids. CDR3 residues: CSVGTGRRETQYF. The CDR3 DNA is TGCAGCGTTGGGACAGGGCGGCGGGAGACCCAGTACTTC.

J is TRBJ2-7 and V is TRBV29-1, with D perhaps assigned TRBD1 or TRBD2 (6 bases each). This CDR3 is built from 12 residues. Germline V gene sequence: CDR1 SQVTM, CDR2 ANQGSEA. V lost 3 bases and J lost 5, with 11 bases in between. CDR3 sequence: CSVDGQRDEQYF. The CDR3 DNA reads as TGCAGCGTTGACGGACAGCGGGACGAGCAGTACTTC.